A single sample is the source of the 14 T cell receptor beta chains below, sequenced in a study of T cell repertoires in cytomegalovirus infection. Their recognized antigens are unknown. TCRdb re-called the reads through MiXCR, storing one row per CDR3 protein. Seen here are fewer than 900,000 distinct CDR3 sequences, around 29% observed once, and the top ten hold under 15%. The sample here was cultured CD8+ T cells from PBMCs, taken from culture after CMV antigen stimulation. The receptors derive from a human donor in good health (CMV status not recorded). Some clones in this sample may be carry-over from other donors' samples.

This clonotype came up many times. The chain is built from TRBV7-6 and TRBJ2-5; 7 nucleotides agree with TRBD1. This CDR3 has 13 residues. J gave up 5 bases and V 5 bases, and 5 bases lay outside the gene matches. The germline gives CDR1 SGHVS, CDR2 FNYEAQ. The CDR3 nucleotides are TGTGCCAGCAGCCCTGGACAGGCGGAGACCCAGTACTTC. Protein sequence: CASSPGQAETQYF.

The chain recombines TRBV27 with TRBJ2-5; 8 nucleotides agree with TRBD2. The CDR3 runs to 13 residues. In germline, CDR1 is MNHEY, CDR2 SMNVEV (reference sequence). V was clipped by 9 bases and J by 2 bases; unmatched bases: 5. CDR3 nucleotide sequence: TGTGCCAGTTCGACGGGAGGGCAAGAGACCCAGTACTTC. It codes for CASSTGGQETQYF.

The J gene is TRBJ2-5, the V gene TRBV7-6; D may be TRBD1 (6 bases). This CDR3 has 17 amino acids. Germline CDR1 is SGHVS and CDR2 is FNYEAQ. V was pared by 5 bases and J by 1 base, with 20 bases between. CDR3 in amino acids: CASSPLFDRPSQETQYF. The CDR3 region has the DNA TGTGCCAGCAGCCCATTATTCGACAGGCCCAGCCAAGAGACCCAGTACTTC.

The genes are TRBV6-2 or TRBV6-3 and TRBJ2-1; D remains unclear. There are 14 residues in the CDR3. Germline loops: CDR1 MNHEY, CDR2 SVGEGT. V lost 7 bases to trimming and J lost 0 bases, with 10 bases between them. The CDR3, as DNA: TGTGCCAGCACCCCGACCCGCTCCTACAATGAGCAGTTCTTC. Amino acid sequence: CASTPTRSYNEQFF.

This chain connects TRBV2 to TRBJ2-7; 11 bases align to TRBD1. The CDR3 sequence is 13 residues long. Trimming took 6 bases from V and 6 from J; bases not matched to a gene: 4. Germline CDR1 is SNHLY and CDR2 is FYNNEI. The CDR3 bases are TGTGCCAGCAGGGACAGGGGGCCCGTCGAGCAGTACTTC. Its translation is CASRDRGPVEQYF.

This clonotype was counted a few times. The chain joins TRBV6-1 to TRBJ1-1; TRBD1 matches at 12 bases. Trimming cost V 8 bases and J 1 base; bases outside gene matches: 11. Germline-derived CDR1 and CDR2 are MNHNS and SASEGT. The CDR3 length is 17 residues. This CDR3 reads CASRGPGQGAQNTEAFF. For the CDR3, the DNA is TGTGCCAGCCGCGGGCCGGGACAGGGGGCGCAGAACACTGAAGCTTTCTTT.

This clonotype occurred once. The gene calls are TRBV15 and TRBJ1-1; 10 bases map to TRBD1. Germline-derived CDR1 and CDR2 are LNHNV and YYDKDF (reference sequence). Trimming cost V 1 base and J 1 base; bases outside gene matches: 0. The CDR3 extends over 15 amino acids. CDR3 in amino acids: CATSRGTGGNTEAFF. The CDR3 region has the DNA TGTGCCACCAGCAGAGGGACAGGGGGGAACACTGAAGCTTTCTTT. The entire variable domain, with the rest obtained from reference TRBV15 and TRBJ1-1, is as follows: DAMVIQNPRYQVTQFGKPVTLSCSQTLNHNVMYWYQQKSSQAPKLLFHYYDKDFNNEADTPDNFQSRRPNTSFCFLDIRSPGLGDTAMYLCATSRGTGGNTEAFFGQGTRLTVV.

This clonotype was seen at least ten times. This chain uses TRBV12-3 or TRBV12-4 with TRBJ2-1, with 7 positions matching TRBD2. There are 16 residues in the CDR3. The J segment lost 4 bases and the V segment lost 3 bases, leaving 9 bases of the junction unmatched. CDR3 sequence: CASSFGLGLVYNEQFF. The CDR3 DNA is TGTGCCAGCAGTTTCGGGCTTGGACTAGTATACAATGAGCAGTTCTTC.

The chain couples TRBV20-1 to TRBJ1-1; D gene uncertain. Germline V lookup: CDR1 DFQATT, CDR2 SNEGSKA (reference sequence). Trimming stripped 0 bases from V and 10 bases from J, with 15 bases between. This CDR3 has 13 residues. CDR3 nucleotide sequence: TGCAGTGCTAGAGATCCGGGTGGGTTCAGAGCTTTCTTT. It translates to CSARDPGGFRAFF.

The rearrangement joins TRBV27 to TRBJ2-2; D uncertain. This CDR3 is built from 12 residues. The germline V gene encodes CDR1 MNHEY and CDR2 SMNVEV (reference sequence). V gave up 3 bases and J gave up 6 bases, with 5 bases separating them. CDR3: CASSFAAGELFF. The CDR3 region has the DNA TGTGCCAGCAGTTTCGCGGCCGGGGAGCTGTTTTTT.

In this sample, this clonotype turned up a few times. The gene calls are TRBV6-2 or TRBV6-3 and TRBJ2-1, with 8 bases lining up with TRBD2. Germline trimming cut 0 bases from V and 8 bases from J; bases unmatched to any gene: 6. This CDR3 has 15 residues. CDR1 and CDR2 (germline): MNHEY, SVGEGT. In DNA form, the CDR3 reads TGTGCCAGCAGTTACTCCTTCGGGGGGGCGGATGAGCAGTTCTTC. Amino acid sequence: CASSYSFGGADEQFF.

The rearrangement joins TRBV7-8 to TRBJ2-1, with D perhaps assigned TRBD1 or TRBD2 (5 bases each). There are 16 residues in the CDR3. Germline V lookup: CDR1 SGHVS, CDR2 FQNEAQ. V was shortened by 4 bases and J by 0 bases, with 13 bases between the two germline ends. The chain's CDR3 is CASSSLRGSSYNEQFF. The CDR3 nucleotides read TGTGCCAGCAGCTCCTTGAGGGGAAGCTCCTACAATGAGCAGTTCTTC.

The gene calls are TRBV5-1 and TRBJ2-2; the match to TRBD2 covers 9 bases. Looked up from germline, CDR1 is SGHRS and CDR2 is YFSETQ. Trimming cost V 1 base and J 2 bases; bases outside gene matches: 9. CDR3 length equals 18 residues. CDR3 amino acids: CASSLFSSGGPNTGELFF. CDR3 coding DNA: TGCGCCAGCAGCTTGTTTAGTAGCGGGGGCCCTAACACCGGGGAGCTGTTTTTT.

There are a few counts of this clonotype. At one end the junction does not follow the germline gene, possibly because of a read error. The chain has TRBV12-3 or TRBV12-4 and TRBJ1-5; maybe TRBD1 (6 bases). The CDR3 loop spans 16 amino acids. CDR3 region: CASSLNGGLLNPPQHF. DNA of the CDR3: TGTGCCAGCAGTTTAAATGGGGGGCTCCTTAATCCGCCCCAGCATTTT.